These 5 T cell receptor beta chains came from one sample sequenced in a study of OX40 agonist ivuxolimab in advanced cancers. The table came from immunoSEQ multiplex PCR; TCRdb's copy has only in-frame clones and leaves some out. The sample yields more than 45,000 clones, approximately 88% seen once. Sequencing was performed on CD4+ or CD8+ T cells sorted from blood, taken in a trial of the OX40 agonist ivuxolimab. The source is an adult with an advanced solid tumor such as melanoma, head and neck, liver or kidney cancer.

The chain uses TRBV28 and TRBJ1-5, with 10 bases that match TRBD1. V was pared by 10 bases and J by 2 bases, with 14 bases of the junction left unmatched. The length of the CDR3 is 17 residues. Looked up from germline, CDR1 is MDHEN and CDR2 is SYDVKM. Here the CDR3 reads CATGSPTGGFGNQPQHF. The CDR3 DNA reads TGTGCCACCGGCTCTCCGACAGGGGGCTTCGGCAATCAGCCCCAGCATTTT.

The V call is TRBV10-2, the J call TRBJ1-2, with 7 bases matching TRBD1. V shed 0 bases and J 8 bases; nucleotides not matched to a gene: 6. The CDR3 consists of 14 residues. The V gene's germline CDR1 is WSHSY and CDR2 SAAADI. The CDR3 loop is CASSESRQGEGYTF. The DNA for the CDR3 is TGCGCCAGCAGTGAGTCGAGACAGGGCGAGGGCTACACCTTC.

The chain is built from TRBV28 and TRBJ2-1, with no clear D. Between the trimmed V and J ends, which lost 1 base and 9 bases, there was a span of 13 bases. Germline V lookup: CDR1 MDHEN, CDR2 SYDVKM. This CDR3 spans 14 amino acids. For the CDR3, the DNA is TGTGCCAGCAGTTTATCCTTCCCGCGGAGTGAGCAGTTCTTC. It is translated as CASSLSFPRSEQFF.

This clone was seen a single time. V usage is TRBV7-3 and J usage is TRBJ2-1, with 11 nucleotides matching TRBD2. The ends lost 4 bases at V and 8 bases at J; junction bases unmatched: 4. This CDR3 contains 14 residues. Germline-derived CDR1 and CDR2 are SGHTA and FQGTGA. The CDR3 reads CASSSLAGGYEQFF. CDR3 in DNA: TGTGCCAGCAGCTCATTAGCGGGAGGGTATGAGCAGTTCTTC.

The chain couples TRBV27 to TRBJ2-1; 12 bases are shared with TRBD2. CDR1 and CDR2 from the germline V gene are MNHEY and SMNVEV (reference sequence). The CDR3 is 15 amino acids. V lost 2 bases, J lost 9 bases, and 5 bases stayed unmatched. CDR3 sequence: CASSLRLAGGGEQFF. DNA for the CDR3: TGTGCCAGCAGTTTAAGGCTAGCGGGAGGGGGTGAGCAGTTCTTC.